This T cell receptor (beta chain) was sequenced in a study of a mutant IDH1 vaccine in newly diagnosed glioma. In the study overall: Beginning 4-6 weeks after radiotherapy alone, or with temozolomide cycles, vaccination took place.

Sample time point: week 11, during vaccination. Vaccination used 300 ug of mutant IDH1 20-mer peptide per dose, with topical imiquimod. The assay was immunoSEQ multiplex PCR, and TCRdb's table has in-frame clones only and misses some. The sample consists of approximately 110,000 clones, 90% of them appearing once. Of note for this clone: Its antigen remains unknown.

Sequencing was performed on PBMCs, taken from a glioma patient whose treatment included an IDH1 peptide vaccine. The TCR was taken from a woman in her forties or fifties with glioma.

The CDR3 reads CASSLRLAGNNEQFF. The CDR3 coding sequence is TGTGCCAGCAGCTTGAGACTAGCGGGAAACAATGAGCAGTTCTTC. The chain uses TRBV5-6 and TRBJ2-1; 11 bases line up with TRBD2. V lost 1 base to trimming and J lost 5 bases; unmatched junction nucleotides: 2. This CDR3 spans 15 amino acids. Germline V gene sequence: CDR1 SGHDT, CDR2 YYEEEE.